This T cell receptor (beta chain) was documented in a study of blood T cells in healthy people across ages. Sample-barcoded 5' priming and a J-beta primer mix drove a second PCR of 7 to 11 cycles. TCRdb redid the calling of the 5' RACE reads with MiXCR, one entry per CDR3 protein. This sample carries 1.5 million to 2 million distinct CDR3 sequences, about 28% of them seen once, and the ten largest clones take approximately 7.7%. Study-level points and caveats: Age brought a roughly linear fall in TCR beta diversity measured per million T cells.

This clonotype appeared a few times. Its antigen remains unidentified. The length of the CDR3 is 12 residues. CDR1 is SGHTA, CDR2 FQGNSA, per germline. The chain uses TRBV7-2 and TRBJ2-5; D gene uncertain. The J call may not be correct, given that the DNA end is closer to TRBJ2-7. Material for sequencing was blood. The receptor was isolated from a woman aged 25 to 39 in good health. The CDR3 region has the DNA TGTGCCAGCAGCTCGGTAGGTGACGAGCAGTACTTC. This translates into CASSSVGDEQYF.